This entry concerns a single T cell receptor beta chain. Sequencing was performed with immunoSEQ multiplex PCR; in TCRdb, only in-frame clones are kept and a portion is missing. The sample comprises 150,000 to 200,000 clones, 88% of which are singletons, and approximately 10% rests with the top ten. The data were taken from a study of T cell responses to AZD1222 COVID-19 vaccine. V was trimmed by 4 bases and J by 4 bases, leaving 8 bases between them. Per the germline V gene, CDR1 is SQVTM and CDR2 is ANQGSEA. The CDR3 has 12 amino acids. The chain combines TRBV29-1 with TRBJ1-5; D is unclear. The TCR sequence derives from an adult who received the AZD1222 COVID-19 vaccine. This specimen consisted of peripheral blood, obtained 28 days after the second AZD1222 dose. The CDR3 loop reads CSVGGQNQPQHF. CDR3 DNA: TGCAGCGTTGGGGGTCAGAATCAGCCCCAGCATTTT.